A few counts support the clone carrying this T cell receptor (beta chain). The germline CDR1 and CDR2 sequences are SGHAT and FQDESV (reference sequence). V dropped 2 bases and J dropped 2 bases, with 6 bases sitting between them. The CDR3 runs to 13 residues. Profiling relied on immunoSEQ multiplex PCR, and the TCRdb table lists in-frame clones only, not all of them. The repertoire has around 47,000 clones, 55% to 75% of them found once; the top ten carry around 6.5%. These data are taken from a study of blood T cell repertoires in COVID-19. Study background: In each case, the material was cDNA or gDNA derived from T cells, B-cell-depleted T cells, or PBMCs.

The chain is built from TRBV11-1 and TRBJ2-5; D is undetermined. What was sequenced was peripheral blood. The clonotype originates from a man aged 80 or over with acute or convalescent COVID-19. The CDR3 DNA is TGTGCCAGCAGCTTACAGGAACAAGAGACCCAGTACTTC. Amino acid sequence: CASSLQEQETQYF.